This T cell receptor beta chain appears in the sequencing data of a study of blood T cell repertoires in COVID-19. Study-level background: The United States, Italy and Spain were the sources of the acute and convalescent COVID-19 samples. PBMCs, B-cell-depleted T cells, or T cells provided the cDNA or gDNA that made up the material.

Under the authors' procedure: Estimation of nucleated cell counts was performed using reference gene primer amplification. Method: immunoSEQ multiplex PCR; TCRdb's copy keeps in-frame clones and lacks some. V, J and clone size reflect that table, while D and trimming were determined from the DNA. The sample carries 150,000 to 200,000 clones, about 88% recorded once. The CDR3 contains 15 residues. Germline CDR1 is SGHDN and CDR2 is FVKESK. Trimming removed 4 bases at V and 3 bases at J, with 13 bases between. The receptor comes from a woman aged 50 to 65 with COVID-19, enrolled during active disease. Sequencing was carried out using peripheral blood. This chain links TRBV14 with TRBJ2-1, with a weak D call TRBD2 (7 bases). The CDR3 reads CASSRGGGHYNEQFF. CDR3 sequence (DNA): TGTGCCAGCAGCCGTGGCGGGGGCCACTACAATGAGCAGTTCTTC.